This TCR beta chain was observed in a study of T cells in localized non-small cell lung cancer. Study-level results: Adjacent lung was found to contain a median about 50 of the top 100 tumor clones. Higher blood T cell density tracked longer overall survival. Measurement of T cell clonality placed uninvolved adjacent lung highest, above the level in tumor. It remains possible that heterogeneity exists, since only one tumor region was sequenced.

This CDR3 comprises 14 residues. Trimming removed 1 base from V and 7 bases from J; junction bases left unmatched: 4. The germline CDR1 and CDR2 sequences are SGHTA and FQGNSA. The method was immunoSEQ multiplex PCR; TCRdb's version includes in-frame clones alone and lacks a portion of them. Of approximately 45,000 clones in the sample, 81% were seen once. In regard to this clone: Its specificity is not known.

This specimen was peripheral blood mononuclear cells, taken before any cancer treatment. The clonotype originates from a man between 35 and 75 years old with stage III lung adenocarcinoma. The chain uses TRBV7-2 and TRBJ2-4; TRBD1 matches 7 bases. The CDR3 sequence is CASSLEQGMNIQYF. DNA of the CDR3: TGTGCCAGCAGCTTAGAACAGGGGATGAACATTCAGTACTTC.